A single sample gave rise to the 9 T cell receptor beta chains below, sequenced in a study of shared clonotypes between healthy human individuals. Assay: immunoSEQ multiplex PCR; the TCRdb copy retains only in-frame clones and omits some. The sample lists 2 million or so clones; 85% to 95% were seen once. Naive CD8 cells lacked CD45RO and underwent positive selection for CCR7, leaving out terminally differentiated effector memory CD45RA+ cells. The sequenced sample was naive CD8+ T cells sorted from blood. Every receptor here comes from a young man in good health.

The chain uses TRBV19 and TRBJ1-1; D not certain. CDR3 length equals 14 residues. Trimming removed 9 bases at V and 6 bases at J, with 20 bases between. Looked up from germline, CDR1 is LNHDA and CDR2 is SQIVND (reference sequence). This CDR3 is CASPPPGGGPEAFF. CDR3 bases: TGTGCCAGCCCCCCCCCGGGAGGAGGGCCTGAAGCTTTCTTT.

The V gene is TRBV10-3, the J gene TRBJ1-1; the D gene is possibly TRBD1 (5 bases). Trimming took 0 bases from V and 7 from J, leaving 15 bases between them. There are 15 residues in the CDR3. CDR1 ENHRY and CDR2 SYGVKD come from the germline V gene. This chain's CDR3 is CAISESMVTDYEAFF. For the CDR3, the DNA is TGTGCCATCAGTGAGTCGATGGTGACAGACTATGAAGCTTTCTTT.

This clone was detected only once. The identical CDR3 is also encoded by other nucleotide sequences in the sample. The chain recombines TRBV27 with TRBJ2-1; D tentatively fits TRBD1 or TRBD2 (5 bases each). The CDR3 contains 12 residues. CDR1 is MNHEY, CDR2 SMNVEV, per germline (reference sequence). Trimming removed 2 bases from V and 8 bases from J, with 7 bases in between. In DNA, the CDR3 is TGTGCCAGCAGTTTACGAGGGGATGAGCAGTTCTTC. Protein product: CASSLRGDEQFF.

The chain is built from TRBV30 and TRBJ2-7, with D maybe TRBD2 (6 bases). CDR1 and CDR2 (germline): GTSNPN, SVGIG (reference sequence). V was shortened by 7 bases and J by 6 bases, with 19 bases between the two germline ends. The CDR3 runs to 13 residues. Here the CDR3 DNA reads TGTGCCTTCAAAGTAGCGGAGCACCGCGAGCAGTACTTC. Its protein is CAFKVAEHREQYF. Complete variable domain (other parts from reference TRBV30 and TRBJ2-7): SQTIHQWPATLVQPVGSPLSLECTVEGTSNPNLYWYRQAAGRGLQLLFYSVGIGQISSEVPQNLSASRPQDRQFILSSKKLLLSDSGFYLCAFKVAEHREQYFGPGTRLTVT.

The chain combines TRBV5-4 with TRBJ2-1; D perhaps matches TRBD2 (7 bases). Trimming stripped 4 bases from V and 2 bases from J, with 13 bases between. The CDR3 is 15 amino acids. Germline CDR1 reads SGHNT; CDR2 reads YYREEE (reference sequence). The CDR3 here is CASSLRGLTYNEQFF. In nucleotides, the CDR3 is TGTGCCAGCAGCCTGCGGGGGCTCACCTACAATGAGCAGTTCTTC.

The sample holds one count of this clone. The rearrangement joins TRBV28 to TRBJ2-2; the D gene is possibly TRBD1 (5 bases). Germline lookup yields CDR1 MDHEN and CDR2 SYDVKM. Trimming removed 2 bases at V and 6 bases at J, with 13 bases between. The CDR3 extends over 15 amino acids. The CDR3 spells CASSLRGSKAGELFF. DNA of the CDR3: TGTGCCAGCAGTTTAAGGGGCTCTAAGGCCGGGGAGCTGTTTTTT.

This sequence joins TRBV7-2 and TRBJ1-1, with D uncertain. The CDR3 totals 13 residues. Germline V gene sequence: CDR1 SGHTA, CDR2 FQGNSA. V was pared by 2 bases and J by 1 base, with 5 bases between. In DNA, the CDR3 is TGTGCCAGCAGCTTAAACGGGAACACTGAAGCTTTCTTT. Protein product: CASSLNGNTEAFF.

In this sample, this clone turned up once. CDR3 region: CASGGLAGAINEQFF. CDR3 nucleotide sequence: TGCGCCAGTGGAGGACTAGCGGGAGCCATCAATGAGCAGTTCTTC. The chain links TRBV4-1 to TRBJ2-1; 13 positions agree with TRBD2. The CDR3 has 15 amino acids. The junction had 8 bases not matched to a gene; V was cut back by 9 bases and J by 6 bases. Germline V CDR1 and CDR2: MGHRA, YSYEKL.

Here the CDR3 DNA reads TGTGCCATCCATGACGATCGCTCCTACGAGCAGTACTTC. Translated: CAIHDDRSYEQYF. The chain recombines TRBV10-3 with TRBJ2-7; D remains unclear. V was pared by 8 bases and J by 0 bases, with 11 bases between. The CDR3 contains 13 residues. The germline CDR1 and CDR2 sequences are ENHRY and SYGVKD.